The 4 T cell receptor beta chains below come from one sample, sequenced in a study of blood T cell repertoires in COVID-19. The assay was immunoSEQ multiplex PCR, and TCRdb's table has in-frame clones only and misses some. The repertoire has 240,000 or so clones, about 88% of them found once; the top ten carry around 0.91%. Sequencing was performed on peripheral blood. The source is a middle-aged woman who had recovered from COVID-19.

Note on this clone: Compared with germline, one end of the junction differs, possibly owing to a read error. The chain recombines TRBV7-2 with TRBJ2-4; TRBD2 matches at 10 bases. From germline, CDR1 is SGHTA and CDR2 FQGNSA. This CDR3 region has 16 residues. CDR3 loop: CASSLFPAGGNAIVDF. In DNA form, the CDR3 reads TGTGCCAGCAGCTTATTCCCAGCGGGAGGGAACGCCATCGTGGACTTC.

The CDR3 here is CASTPGPRRTDTQYF. The CDR3 DNA reads TGTGCCAGTACCCCCGGTCCGCGGAGGACAGATACGCAGTATTTT. The chain joins TRBV19 to TRBJ2-3, with D possibly matching TRBD2 (5 bases). Germline CDR1 LNHDA, CDR2 SQIVND (reference sequence). Trimming shortened V by 7 bases and J by 3 bases, and 17 bases separated the two germline ends. CDR3 length: 15 residues.

This chain links TRBV27 with TRBJ2-3; 15 nucleotides match TRBD2. The CDR3 consists of 18 residues. Per the germline V gene, CDR1 is MNHEY and CDR2 is SMNVEV (reference sequence). Unmatched junction bases numbered 7, after V lost 5 bases and J lost 1 base. The CDR3 DNA follows: TGTGCCAGCAGTGGACGGACTAGCGGGGGGGACCGCACAGATACGCAGTATTTT. This encodes CASSGRTSGGDRTDTQYF.

The V and J genes are TRBV19 and TRBJ1-6; D is possibly TRBD1 (6 bases). V dropped 3 bases and J dropped 7 bases, with 13 bases sitting between them. This CDR3 is built from 15 residues. Germline assignment: CDR1 LNHDA and CDR2 SQIVND (reference sequence). CDR3 loop: CASSMGDTRNSPLHF. DNA of the CDR3: TGTGCCAGTAGTATGGGGGACACTAGGAATTCACCCCTCCACTTT.